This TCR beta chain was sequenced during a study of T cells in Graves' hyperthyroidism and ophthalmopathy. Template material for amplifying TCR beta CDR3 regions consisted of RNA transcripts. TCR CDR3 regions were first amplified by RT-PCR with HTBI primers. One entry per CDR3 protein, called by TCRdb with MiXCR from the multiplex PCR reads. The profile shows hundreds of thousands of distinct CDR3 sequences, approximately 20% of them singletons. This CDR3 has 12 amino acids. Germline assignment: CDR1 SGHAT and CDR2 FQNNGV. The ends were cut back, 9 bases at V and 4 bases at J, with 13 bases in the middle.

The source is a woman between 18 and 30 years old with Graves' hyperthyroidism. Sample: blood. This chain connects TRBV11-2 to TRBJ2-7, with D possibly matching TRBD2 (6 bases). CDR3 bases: TGTGCCAGTAGTGGGGGGTATTACGAGCAGTACTTC. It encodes CASSGGYYEQYF.